This TCR beta chain derives from a study of glioma-infiltrating T cells after dendritic cell vaccination. Study background: Samples are from glioblastoma patients in Phase I and II dendritic cell vaccine trials. At biweekly intervals, patients got three intradermal dendritic cell vaccine injections.

Germline V gene data show CDR1 as GTSNPN and CDR2 as SVGIG (reference sequence). Trimming left V 3 bases short and J 3 bases short, with 14 bases between. The CDR3 is made up of 14 amino acids. Input was 2 to 2.5 ug genomic DNA, or all available if less. The PCR used 60 V beta and 13 J beta primers. Sequencing used immunoSEQ multiplex PCR; TCRdb keeps in-frame clones, though not all of them. The table lists under 70,000 clones, 82% of them singletons. Sequences were derived from blood, sampled before dendritic cell vaccination. The source of this sequence is a human donor with glioblastoma. J is TRBJ1-2 and V is TRBV30; D is possibly TRBD1 (6 bases). The CDR3, as DNA: TGTGCCTGGAGGGCAGGGGATAGATACTATGGCTACACCTTC. Residues: CAWRAGDRYYGYTF.